What follows is one T cell receptor beta chain and its context. Antigen unknown. The germline V gene has CDR1 LGHDT and CDR2 YNNKEL (reference sequence). The CDR3 extends over 13 amino acids. The ends were cut back, 0 bases at V and 4 bases at J, with 6 bases in the middle. This specimen belongs to a study of T cells in Graves' hyperthyroidism and ophthalmopathy. Broader study findings: Blood also held most thyroid clonotypes expanded beyond 0.001. Ophthalmopathy and stable hyperthyroidism were separated by a 13 V-J model.

Orbital computed tomography and thyroid ultrasound, together with serum TRAb and thyroxine and clinical symptoms, were used for diagnoses. PBMCs were derived from approximately 10 ml fresh peripheral blood. What was amplified from RNA transcripts were TCR beta CDR3 regions. HTBI primers were the set used in a first-round RT-PCR of the TCR CDR3. TCRdb reprocessed the multiplex PCR reads via MiXCR and lists one record per CDR3 protein. The table records fewer than 600,000 distinct CDR3 sequences, about 15% of them present only once. Sequencing was performed on blood. The TCR sequence derives from a woman aged 18 to 35 with Graves' hyperthyroidism. This chain uses TRBV3-1 with TRBJ1-2; D is uncertain. CDR3 nucleotide sequence: TGTGCCAGCAGCCAAGATTGGGGCTATGGCTACACCTTC. Its protein is CASSQDWGYGYTF.